Sequencing of this T cell receptor beta chain was carried out in a study of T cells in women clearing cervical HPV infection. Only in-frame clones appear in the TCRdb table, and some are missing; sequencing was by immunoSEQ multiplex PCR. This repertoire comprises roughly 20,000 clones; its ten largest clones make up around 5%. Notes on this clone: The DNA ends 3 residues before the CDR3 does, and the rest of the CDR3 is filled in from the germline J gene.

Trimming took 7 bases from V and 4 from J, leaving 14 bases between them. Germline values: CDR1 SNHLY, CDR2 FYNNEI. The CDR3 length is 13 residues. The source is a woman between 18 and 70 years old with a cervical HPV16 infection that either progressed to CIN3+ or cleared (not recorded which). The sample was blood buffy coat. The gene calls are TRBV2 and TRBJ2-7; tentatively, D is TRBD1 (5 bases). CDR3 bases read: TGTGCCAGCAAGCCGACAGTCATATACGAG. Protein product: CASKPTVIYE. The full CDR3 protein reads CASKPTVIYEQYF.